One TCR beta chain is described in this entry. A read error may account for a junction end that differs from germline. Starting material of around 460 ng total RNA yielded TCR beta cDNA via a constant-region primer. TCR beta libraries came from three nested multiplex PCR rounds using slightly modified ARM-PCR. Each of the first two PCR rounds ran approximately 10 cycles with TRBV1-TRBV30 forward and C-beta reverse primers. TCRdb redid the calling of the multiplex PCR reads with MiXCR, one entry per CDR3 protein. Among roughly 70,000 distinct CDR3 sequences listed, around 64% were seen once. The sample is drawn from a study of tumor-infiltrating lymphocytes in primary liver carcinoma. Co-extraction of RNA and DNA was performed on 20-30 mg of unsorted bulk tissue. The CDR3 consists of 14 residues.

The sample consisted of liver tumor tissue from sampling region 4. Specified subset: tumor region T4, right-lateral pole. This chain connects TRBV12-3 or TRBV12-4 to TRBJ2-1; D is perhaps TRBD2 (5 bases). This sequence originates from a man in his forties with primary liver carcinoma and hepatitis B virus infection. CDR3 loop: CASSLVVGSVEHFF. Written as DNA, the CDR3 is TGTGCCAGCAGTTTAGTCGTTGGGAGCGTTGAGCACTTCTTC.